This TCR beta chain was recovered during a study of cytomegalovirus exposure and HLA in healthy donors. General study points: Of the V segments, some could not be distinguished, including TRBV6-2 and TRBV6-3, and were excluded.

Healthy donors of bone marrow made up the group. CDR1 MDHEN and CDR2 SYDVKM come from the germline V gene. The V gene end was trimmed by 5 bases and the J gene end by 16 bases; junction bases not matched to a gene: 8. The CDR3 is 11 residues long. Both 60 Vbeta primers and 13 Jbeta primers went into the PCR. Only in-frame clones appear in the TCRdb table, and some are missing; sequencing was by immunoSEQ multiplex PCR. The table has 100,000 or so clones, more than 70% seen once. A word on this clone: Its antigen is still unknown.

This receptor was identified in a young man in good health and CMV-seronegative. Specimen: PBMCs. The chain couples TRBV28 to TRBJ2-1; 7 bases agree with TRBD1. The CDR3 nucleotides are TGTGCCAGCAGTCGCCGGGACAGACAATTCTTC. Translating it yields CASSRRDRQFF.